One and the same sample provided the 14 T cell receptor beta chains below, sequenced in a study of cytomegalovirus exposure and HLA in healthy donors. Primers included in the PCR were 60 Vbeta and 13 Jbeta primers. The assay was immunoSEQ multiplex PCR, and TCRdb's table has in-frame clones only and misses some. The sample has under 250,000 clones; around 73% are singletons. The source material was PBMCs. These receptors were obtained from a woman aged 25 to 39 in good health and CMV-seronegative.

The CDR3: CASSQDPGDRDYSYYEQYF. The CDR3 nucleotides are TGCGCCAGCAGCCAAGACCCAGGGGACCGGGACTACTCGTACTACGAGCAGTACTTC. The chain recombines TRBV4-1 with TRBJ2-7; perhaps TRBD2 as D (7 bases). V lost 0 bases and J 3 bases, leaving 24 bases between the germline ends. Germline CDR1 MGHRA, CDR2 YSYEKL. There are 19 residues in the CDR3.

The rearrangement joins TRBV7-9 to TRBJ2-3; TRBD2 matches at 8 bases. The J segment lost 2 bases and the V segment lost 0 bases, leaving 10 bases of the junction unmatched. This CDR3 has 18 residues. Germline V gene sequence: CDR1 SEHNR, CDR2 FQNEAQ (reference sequence). CDR3 DNA: TGTGCCAGCAGCTTAGCGTCGGGGGGGGCCTCCCTCACAGATACGCAGTATTTT. It yields the protein CASSLASGGASLTDTQYF.

The V and J genes are TRBV4-2 and TRBJ2-2; 8 nucleotides line up with TRBD1. The trim removed 4 bases at V and 3 bases at J, leaving 10 bases unmatched. In germline, CDR1 is LGHNA, CDR2 YNFKEQ. There are 17 residues in the CDR3. Here the CDR3 DNA reads TGTGCCAGCAGCCGACGAATCGACAGGGGCGACACCGGGGAGCTGTTTTTT. As protein: CASSRRIDRGDTGELFF.

The chain joins TRBV27 to TRBJ1-1, with 7 bases lining up with TRBD1. This CDR3 contains 16 residues. Germline loops: CDR1 MNHEY, CDR2 SMNVEV (reference sequence). The trim removed 2 bases at V and 1 base at J, leaving 7 bases unmatched. The CDR3 spells CASSLRPTGANTEAFF. In DNA, the CDR3 is TGTGCCAGCAGTTTACGCCCTACAGGGGCGAACACTGAAGCTTTCTTT.

The rearrangement joins TRBV10-2 to TRBJ1-5; a possible D gene is TRBD1 (5 bases). Germline loops: CDR1 WSHSY, CDR2 SAAADI. This CDR3 has 17 amino acids. V lost 3 bases, J lost 0 bases, and 15 bases lay in between. Written as DNA, the CDR3 is TGCGCCAGCAGTGACGGGGGGGGGATCTATAGCAATCAGCCCCAGCATTTT. As protein: CASSDGGGIYSNQPQHF.

The chain uses TRBV29-1 and TRBJ2-7, with 9 nucleotides matching TRBD1. This CDR3 is 16 amino acids long. Germline values: CDR1 SQVTM, CDR2 ANQGSEA. The V and J ends lost 3 bases and 6 bases, in that order; junction bases with no gene match: 15. The CDR3 coding sequence is TGCAGCGTTGAGGGGGGTGGCCACACAGGGGGCTCCGAGCAGTACTTC. Residues: CSVEGGGHTGGSEQYF.

The rearrangement joins TRBV5-1 to TRBJ1-2, with 7 positions matching TRBD1. Germline lookup yields CDR1 SGHRS and CDR2 YFSETQ. This CDR3 region has 14 residues. V shed 3 bases, J shed 4 bases, and the junction held 6 bases outside the gene matches. CDR3 in amino acids: CASSSDGTVYGYTF. CDR3 DNA: TGCGCCAGCAGCTCCGACGGGACAGTCTATGGCTACACCTTC.

This clone was recorded a few times. The rearrangement joins TRBV7-9 to TRBJ1-1; D perhaps matches TRBD1 (6 bases). The CDR3 loop spans 15 amino acids. The V gene's germline CDR1 is SEHNR and CDR2 FQNEAQ (reference sequence). V lost 0 bases and J lost 1, with 9 bases in between. The CDR3 loop reads CASSLAWTENTEAFF. The DNA for the CDR3 is TGTGCCAGCAGCTTAGCATGGACAGAGAACACTGAAGCTTTCTTT.

The rearrangement uses TRBV5-4 and TRBJ2-5; D is uncertain. Trimming took 0 bases from V and 1 from J, leaving 7 bases between them. CDR1 and CDR2 (germline): SGHNT, YYREEE (reference sequence). The CDR3 has 14 amino acids. CDR3 sequence: CASSLDRFQETQYF. The CDR3 coding sequence is TGTGCCAGCAGCTTGGACAGATTCCAAGAGACCCAGTACTTC. Using reference TRBV5-4 and TRBJ2-5 for the parts outside the CDR3, the full variable domain is ETGVTQSPTHLIKTRGQQVTLRCSSQSGHNTVSWYQQALGQGPQFIFQYYREEENGRGNFPPRFSGLQFPNYSSELNVNALELDDSALYLCASSLDRFQETQYFGPGTRLLVL.

Note on this clone: Mismatch with germline at one junction end may stem from a read error. J is TRBJ1-2 and V is TRBV7-6, with 7 bases aligning to TRBD1. The germline CDR1 and CDR2 sequences are SGHVS and FNYEAQ. This CDR3 has 14 amino acids. CDR3 sequence (DNA): TGTGCCAGCAGCGTACGACAGGGCGAAGGCGGCTACCCCTTC. Translating gives CASSVRQGEGGYPF.

The chain recombines TRBV6-5 with TRBJ1-2; 7 bases are a match to TRBD1. The ends lost 6 bases at V and 2 bases at J; junction bases unmatched: 0. The CDR3 has 12 residues. Germline loops: CDR1 MNHEY, CDR2 SVGAGI. The CDR3, as DNA: TGTGCCAGCAGGGACAGGAACTATGGCTACACCTTC. This translates into CASRDRNYGYTF.

This sequence joins TRBV6-6 and TRBJ1-1; D is ambiguous. V was clipped by 6 bases and J by 4 bases, with 15 bases between them. The germline V gene encodes CDR1 MNHNY and CDR2 SVGAGI (reference sequence). The CDR3 runs to 14 residues. CDR3 region: CASRLALSGTEAFF. Here the CDR3 DNA reads TGTGCCAGCAGACTCGCGCTTTCGGGCACTGAAGCTTTCTTT.

The V gene is TRBV30, the J gene TRBJ2-7, with a weak D call TRBD1 (6 bases). Germline values: CDR1 GTSNPN, CDR2 SVGIG (reference sequence). Between the trimmed V and J ends, which lost 4 bases and 3 bases, there was a span of 7 bases. The CDR3 consists of 11 residues. CDR3 coding DNA: TGTGCCTGGAACAGGGTCTACGAGCAGTACTTC. Translated, it gives CAWNRVYEQYF.

This chain joins TRBV5-1 and TRBJ2-1; the match to TRBD1 covers 8 bases. V lost 5 bases, J lost 5 bases, and 9 bases stayed unmatched. CDR1 is SGHRS, CDR2 YFSETQ, per germline. The CDR3 runs to 15 residues. The CDR3 sequence is CASSPDRVTHNEQFF. The CDR3, as DNA: TGCGCCAGCAGTCCGGACAGGGTCACGCACAATGAGCAGTTCTTC.